This T cell receptor beta chain appears in the sequencing data of a study of T cell responses to AZD1222 COVID-19 vaccine. Broader study findings: In a largely white British group with more females than males, clonal diversity was possibly underestimated.

Assay: immunoSEQ multiplex PCR; the TCRdb copy retains only in-frame clones and omits some. The data hold more than 150,000 clones, with more than 75% observed a single time. The CDR3 covers 15 residues. Per germline, CDR1 MNHEY and CDR2 SVGEGT. Trimming removed 7 bases at V and 7 bases at J, with 19 bases between. As to this clone: Its matching antigen is unknown.

This material consisted of peripheral blood, taken 28 days after the second AZD1222 dose. The rearrangement uses TRBV6-2 or TRBV6-3 and TRBJ2-2; D tentatively fits TRBD1 or TRBD2 (5 bases each). The receptor comes from an adult who received the AZD1222 COVID-19 vaccine. The CDR3 DNA reads as TGTGCCAGCACCCCTAGAGAGGTGGGGGTCGGGGAGCTGTTTTTT. It translates to CASTPREVGVGELFF.